The 32 T cell receptor beta chains in this list originate from one sample, sequenced in a study of shared clonotypes between healthy human individuals. Positive CCR7 selection of CD45RO-negative cells yielded the naive CD8 cells, and terminally differentiated effector memory CD45RA+ cells were excluded. TCRdb's copy holds only in-frame clones and misses some; the assay was immunoSEQ multiplex PCR. The data contain millions of clones, roughly 91% of them seen just once; the ten biggest clones take up approximately 1.7%. Sequencing used naive CD8+ T cells from PBMCs. The receptor source for this set is a man younger than 35 in good health. Some clones in this sample may be carry-over from other donors' samples.

The V and J genes are TRBV11-2 and TRBJ2-7; D gene uncertain. This CDR3 spans 13 amino acids. Between the trimmed V and J ends, which lost 3 bases and 0 bases, there was a span of 6 bases. Germline V gene data show CDR1 as SGHAT and CDR2 as FQNNGV. The CDR3: CASSFKSSYEQYF. Written as DNA, the CDR3 is TGTGCCAGCAGCTTTAAGAGCTCCTACGAGCAGTACTTC.

The gene calls are TRBV27 and TRBJ1-2; D ambiguous. V was trimmed by 0 bases and J by 5 bases, leaving 13 bases between them. Germline lookup yields CDR1 MNHEY and CDR2 SMNVEV (reference sequence). The CDR3 length is 15 residues. Here the CDR3 reads CASSLSSGMWYGYTF. CDR3 nucleotide sequence: TGTGCCAGCAGTTTATCGTCGGGGATGTGGTATGGCTACACCTTC.

The chain employs TRBV7-9 and TRBJ1-1, with 8 bases fitting TRBD1. The CDR3 loop spans 16 amino acids. CDR1 is SEHNR and CDR2 is FQNEAQ in the germline V gene (reference sequence). Germline trimming cut 5 bases from V and 3 bases from J; bases unmatched to any gene: 11. The CDR3 region has the DNA TGTGCCAGCAGCCCTTCGGACAGGGAGAGTTACACTGAAGCTTTCTTT. It encodes CASSPSDRESYTEAFF. Full variable domain (outside the CDR3, taken from reference TRBV7-9 and TRBJ1-1): DTGVSQNPRHKITKRGQNVTFRCDPISEHNRLYWYRQTLGQGPEFLTYFQNEAQLEKSRLLSDRFSAERPKGSFSTLEIQRTEQGDSAMYLCASSPSDRESYTEAFFGQGTRLTVV.

V gene TRBV9 combines with J gene TRBJ1-2; D remains unclear. The V gene's germline CDR1 is SGDLS and CDR2 YYNGEE. The CDR3 consists of 16 residues. Trimming cost V 1 base and J 2 bases, with 15 bases left between them. CDR3 nucleotides: TGTGCCAGCAGCGTAAACAAAGGCCGAGGGAACTATGGCTACACCTTC. This translates into CASSVNKGRGNYGYTF.

This chain's CDR3 is CASLGPIQETQYF. The DNA of the CDR3 is TGTGCCAGCCTGGGGCCAATCCAAGAGACCCAGTACTTC. The gene calls are TRBV2 and TRBJ2-5; D may be TRBD1 (5 bases). V was shortened by 8 bases and J by 1 base, with 11 bases between the two germline ends. This CDR3 has 13 amino acids. The V gene's germline CDR1 is SNHLY and CDR2 FYNNEI.

The V gene is TRBV4-2, the J gene TRBJ2-5; 8 bases are shared with TRBD1. V shed 5 bases, J shed 2 bases, and the junction held 7 bases outside the gene matches. This CDR3 region has 15 residues. Germline V lookup: CDR1 LGHNA, CDR2 YNFKEQ. In DNA form, the CDR3 reads TGTGCCAGCAGCGCATTCAGGGGGCGGCAAGAGACCCAGTACTTC. Encoded protein: CASSAFRGRQETQYF.

This rearrangement joins TRBV28 to TRBJ1-2, with D perhaps TRBD1 (5 bases). Per germline, CDR1 MDHEN and CDR2 SYDVKM. The CDR3 sequence is 15 residues long. V shed 3 bases and J shed 5 bases, with 16 bases lying between them. The CDR3: CASSFTGAGQYGYTF. CDR3 nucleotide sequence: TGTGCCAGCAGTTTTACTGGGGCAGGCCAGTATGGCTACACCTTC.

The chain combines TRBV19 with TRBJ2-7, with 10 nucleotides matching TRBD2. Germline CDR1 is LNHDA and CDR2 is SQIVND (reference sequence). CDR3 length: 15 residues. The V segment lost 6 bases and the J segment 2 bases; nucleotides outside the gene matches: 7. In DNA form, the CDR3 reads TGTGCCAGTAGCATTGGACTAGCGGTAACCTACGAGCAGTACTTC. As protein: CASSIGLAVTYEQYF.

The chain joins TRBV6-1 to TRBJ2-1; D possibly uses TRBD1 or TRBD2 (5 bases each). Trimming took 0 bases from V and 0 from J, leaving 12 bases between them. The CDR3 covers 17 residues. Per germline, CDR1 MNHNS and CDR2 SASEGT. CDR3 sequence (DNA): TGTGCCAGCAGTGAAGCGCGTCGGGGCAGCTCCTACAATGAGCAGTTCTTC. It yields the protein CASSEARRGSSYNEQFF.

The V and J genes are TRBV7-9 and TRBJ2-7, with 7 bases matching TRBD2. The CDR3 is made up of 14 amino acids. Germline CDR1 and CDR2: SEHNR and FQNEAQ (reference sequence). The V and J ends lost 4 bases and 5 bases, in that order; junction bases with no gene match: 8. CDR3 amino acids: CASSYSLAGDEQYF. The DNA of the CDR3 is TGTGCCAGCAGCTATAGTTTGGCGGGAGACGAGCAGTACTTC. Filled out from reference TRBV7-9 and TRBJ2-7, the complete variable domain reads DTGVSQNPRHKITKRGQNVTFRCDPISEHNRLYWYRQTLGQGPEFLTYFQNEAQLEKSRLLSDRFSAERPKGSFSTLEIQRTEQGDSAMYLCASSYSLAGDEQYFGPGTRLTVT.

In its sample, this clone was seen once. CDR3 amino acids: CASSLGGRLEDEQFF. CDR3 sequence (DNA): TGTGCCAGCAGCTTGGGTGGGAGGCTTGAGGATGAGCAGTTCTTC. The chain employs TRBV11-2 and TRBJ2-1; maybe TRBD2 (6 bases). The CDR3 extends over 15 amino acids. Germline V gene sequence: CDR1 SGHAT, CDR2 FQNNGV. V lost 3 bases, J lost 8 bases, and 17 bases lay in between.

The rearrangement uses TRBV7-9 and TRBJ1-3, with TRBD1 as a possible D gene (6 bases). The CDR3 is 15 residues long. V was pared by 4 bases and J by 1 base, with 11 bases between. From germline, CDR1 is SEHNR and CDR2 FQNEAQ (reference sequence). The CDR3 nucleotides read TGTGCCAGCAGCTCCCCAGGGGATTCTGGAAACACCATATATTTT. Translated: CASSSPGDSGNTIYF.

J is TRBJ1-5 and V is TRBV10-3; 8 nucleotides line up with TRBD1. With V trimmed by 7 bases and J by 0 bases, 14 bases remained unmatched. The length of the CDR3 is 18 residues. The V gene's germline CDR1 is ENHRY and CDR2 SYGVKD. The CDR3 bases are TGTGCCATCACAGGGGGCTTCGGGGAGTTTTATAGCAATCAGCCCCAGCATTTT. Translation: CAITGGFGEFYSNQPQHF.

The rearrangement uses TRBV27 and TRBJ2-3; D unclear. Between the trimmed V and J ends, which lost 2 bases and 2 bases, there was a span of 8 bases. The CDR3 consists of 14 residues. Germline V CDR1 and CDR2: MNHEY, SMNVEV (reference sequence). The CDR3 nucleotides are TGTGCCAGCAGTTTAAGGGTTCACACAGATACGCAGTATTTT. Translation gives CASSLRVHTDTQYF.

The chain recombines TRBV27 with TRBJ1-4, with TRBD1 as a possible D gene (6 bases). CDR1 is MNHEY and CDR2 is SMNVEV in the germline V gene (reference sequence). The germline V and J ends were trimmed by 7 bases and 7 bases, with 13 bases remaining between them. This CDR3 is 13 amino acids long. The CDR3 spells CASTNRAGEKLFF. The CDR3 region has the DNA TGTGCCAGCACCAACAGGGCTGGTGAAAAACTGTTTTTT.

V and J are TRBV11-2 and TRBJ1-4; D call uncertain. V gave up 5 bases and J gave up 8 bases, with 18 bases separating them. Germline V CDR1 and CDR2: SGHAT, FQNNGV. The CDR3 consists of 15 residues. This CDR3 is CASSIDWVLGEKLFF. In DNA, the CDR3 is TGTGCCAGCAGCATCGATTGGGTTCTGGGGGAAAAACTGTTTTTT.

The chain joins TRBV28 to TRBJ2-7; TRBD1 matches at 11 bases. The germline V gene has CDR1 MDHEN and CDR2 SYDVKM. The length of the CDR3 is 14 residues. Trimming removed 6 bases from V and 3 bases from J; junction bases left unmatched: 4. This chain's CDR3 is CASRRDRGNYEQYF. DNA of the CDR3: TGTGCCAGCAGGCGGGACAGGGGGAACTACGAGCAGTACTTC.

This chain joins TRBV19 and TRBJ2-1; maybe TRBD2 (5 bases). Trimming cost V 4 bases and J 9 bases, with 13 bases left between them. This CDR3 is built from 13 residues. The germline CDR1 and CDR2 sequences are LNHDA and SQIVND (reference sequence). The CDR3 protein is CASSTDSVGEQFF. CDR3 sequence (DNA): TGTGCCAGTAGTACTGATAGCGTAGGTGAGCAGTTCTTC. Filled out from reference TRBV19 and TRBJ2-1, the complete variable domain reads DGGITQSPKYLFRKEGQNVTLSCEQNLNHDAMYWYRQDPGQGLRLIYYSQIVNDFQKGDIAEGYSVSREKKESFPLTVTSAQKNPTAFYLCASSTDSVGEQFFGPGTRLTVL.

The chain is built from TRBV12-5 and TRBJ2-3; the match to TRBD2 covers 11 bases. The CDR3 runs 16 residues. Trimming cost V 5 bases and J 2 bases; bases outside gene matches: 6. Germline lookup yields CDR1 LGHNT and CDR2 FRNRAP. In DNA, the CDR3 is TGTGCTAGTGGTCTAGGGACTAGCGGACCCACAGATACGCAGTATTTT. Protein sequence: CASGLGTSGPTDTQYF. The full variable domain, rest sourced from reference TRBV12-5 and TRBJ2-3, is DARVTQTPRHKVTEMGQEVTMRCQPILGHNTVFWYRQTMMQGLELLAYFRNRAPLDDSGMPKDRFSAEMPDATLATLKIQPSEPRDSAVYFCASGLGTSGPTDTQYFGPGTRLTVL.

The chain couples TRBV11-3 to TRBJ2-1, with TRBD2 matching over 12 bases. The CDR3 has 15 residues. V shed 0 bases, J shed 7 bases, and the junction held 1 base outside the gene matches. Germline CDR1 and CDR2: SGHNT and YENEEA. CDR3 coding DNA: TGTGCCAGCAGCTTAGACCTAGCGGGGGGGAATGAGCAGTTCTTC. It encodes CASSLDLAGGNEQFF.

The CDR3 spells CASSSPGGELDSSGANVLTF. The CDR3 DNA reads TGTGCCAGCAGTTCCCCCGGGGGTGAGCTCGATAGCTCTGGGGCCAACGTCCTGACTTTC. The chain recombines TRBV27 with TRBJ2-6, with D perhaps matching TRBD2 (6 bases). Looked up from germline, CDR1 is MNHEY and CDR2 is SMNVEV (reference sequence). V lost 4 bases to trimming and J lost 0 bases, with 22 bases between them. The CDR3 sequence is 20 residues long.

The V call is TRBV4-1, the J call TRBJ2-7, with TRBD1 matching over 7 bases. J lost 6 bases, V lost 4 bases, and 9 bases had no gene match. From germline, CDR1 is MGHRA and CDR2 YSYEKL. The CDR3 length is 14 residues. CDR3 amino acids: CASSPETGWVEQYF. The CDR3 region has the DNA TGCGCCAGCAGCCCGGAGACAGGGTGGGTCGAGCAGTACTTC.

The chain employs TRBV7-7 and TRBJ2-7; the match to TRBD1 covers 9 bases. The V segment lost 5 bases and the J segment 3 bases; nucleotides outside the gene matches: 14. The CDR3 loop spans 17 amino acids. CDR1 and CDR2 from the germline V gene are SSHAT and FNYEAQ (reference sequence). CDR3 sequence: CASSPGTGKETIYEQYF. The CDR3 region has the DNA TGTGCCAGCAGCCCCGGGACAGGGAAGGAGACAATCTACGAGCAGTACTTC.

V is TRBV7-9 and J is TRBJ2-4; TRBD2 matches at 9 bases. Per germline, CDR1 SEHNR and CDR2 FQNEAQ (reference sequence). The CDR3 extends over 16 amino acids. V gave up 5 bases and J gave up 1 base; unmatched junction bases: 6. DNA for the CDR3: TGTGCCAGCAGCCCAACTAGCGGGCGGGCCAAAAACATTCAGTACTTC. It translates to CASSPTSGRAKNIQYF.

To note about this clone: Other DNA sequences in this specimen translate into the identical CDR3. The J gene is TRBJ2-7, the V gene TRBV5-1; D perhaps matches TRBD1 (5 bases). The V gene's germline CDR1 is SGHRS and CDR2 YFSETQ. The CDR3 extends over 12 amino acids. V dropped 4 bases and J dropped 3 bases, with 8 bases sitting between them. The CDR3 sequence is CASSADSYEQYF. Written as DNA, the CDR3 is TGCGCCAGCAGCGCCGACAGCTACGAGCAGTACTTC.

V usage is TRBV28 and J usage is TRBJ2-1, with 8 positions matching TRBD1. The CDR3 consists of 14 residues. V lost 6 bases to trimming and J lost 8 bases; unmatched junction nucleotides: 9. Per germline, CDR1 MDHEN and CDR2 SYDVKM. The CDR3 protein is CASSGQGSADEQFF. The CDR3 DNA reads as TGTGCCAGCAGCGGACAGGGTTCAGCGGATGAGCAGTTCTTC.

The chain employs TRBV15 and TRBJ2-5, with D perhaps TRBD2 (5 bases). This CDR3 region has 16 residues. The germline V gene encodes CDR1 LNHNV and CDR2 YYDKDF (reference sequence). Trimming removed 3 bases at V and 3 bases at J, with 17 bases between. The CDR3 sequence is CATSSPEDGEKETQYF. CDR3 DNA sequence: TGTGCCACCAGCAGCCCAGAGGACGGGGAGAAAGAGACCCAGTACTTC.

V gene TRBV28 combines with J gene TRBJ1-1, with D unresolved. Germline CDR1 MDHEN, CDR2 SYDVKM. Deletions cut 2 bases from V and 3 bases from J, with 13 bases between. The CDR3 is 15 residues long. DNA of the CDR3: TGTGCCAGCAGTTTAGAGAGAGGGTACTACACTGAAGCTTTCTTT. Translation: CASSLERGYYTEAFF.

In this sample, this clone turned up once. The V call is TRBV4-1, the J call TRBJ1-2, with 10 bases matching TRBD1. The CDR3 extends over 15 amino acids. Germline V gene lookup returns CDR1 MGHRA and CDR2 YSYEKL. The V and J ends lost 1 base and 4 bases, in that order; junction bases with no gene match: 3. The DNA for the CDR3 is TGCGCCAGCAGCCAAGGACAGGGGGCCGGCTATGGCTACACCTTC. Protein product: CASSQGQGAGYGYTF.

CDR3 nucleotide sequence: TGCGCCAGCAGTGATATCGGACTAGCGGGGATAGGCTCCTACAATGAGCAGTTCTTC. It codes for CASSDIGLAGIGSYNEQFF. The rearrangement links TRBV10-1 to TRBJ2-1; the match to TRBD2 covers 12 bases. CDR1 and CDR2 (germline): WNHNN, SYGVQD (reference sequence). This CDR3 is 19 amino acids long. With 3 bases clipped from V and 0 bases from J, the junction kept 9 bases outside the gene matches.

V is TRBV27 and J is TRBJ2-2, with D hard to call. Per the germline V gene, CDR1 is MNHEY and CDR2 is SMNVEV (reference sequence). The CDR3 runs to 16 residues. Trimming cost V 6 bases and J 2 bases, with 16 bases left between them. The CDR3 DNA is TGTGCCAGCAGCCCGCTAGAGACCCTCAACACCGGGGAGCTGTTTTTT. Protein: CASSPLETLNTGELFF.

This clone has just one count. The rearrangement links TRBV27 to TRBJ2-1, with TRBD2 matching over 13 bases. Germline trimming cut 6 bases from V and 14 bases from J; bases unmatched to any gene: 4. The CDR3 runs 12 residues. CDR1 MNHEY and CDR2 SMNVEV come from the germline V gene (reference sequence). In DNA form, the CDR3 reads TGTGCCAGCAGCGGAACTAGCGGGAGGGAGTTCTTC. This gives the protein CASSGTSGREFF.